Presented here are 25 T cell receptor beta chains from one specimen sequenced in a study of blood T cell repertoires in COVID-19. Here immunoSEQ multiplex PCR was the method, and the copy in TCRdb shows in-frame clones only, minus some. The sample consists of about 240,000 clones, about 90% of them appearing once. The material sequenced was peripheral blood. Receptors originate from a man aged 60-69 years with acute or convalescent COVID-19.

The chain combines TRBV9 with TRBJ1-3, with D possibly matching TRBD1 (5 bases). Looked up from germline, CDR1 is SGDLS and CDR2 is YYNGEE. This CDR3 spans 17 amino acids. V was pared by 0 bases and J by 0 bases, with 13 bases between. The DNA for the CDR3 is TGTGCCAGCAGCGTAGTTGGGGCCGTTAGCTCTGGAAACACCATATATTTT. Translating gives CASSVVGAVSSGNTIYF.

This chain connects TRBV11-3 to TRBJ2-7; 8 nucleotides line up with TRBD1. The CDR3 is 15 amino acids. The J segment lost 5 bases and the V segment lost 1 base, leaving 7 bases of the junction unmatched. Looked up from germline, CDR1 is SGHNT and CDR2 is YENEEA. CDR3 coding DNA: TGTGCCAGCAGCTTAGGGTCGGACAGGGTAGACGAGCAGTACTTC. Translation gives CASSLGSDRVDEQYF. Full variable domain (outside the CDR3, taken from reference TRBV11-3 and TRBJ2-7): EAGVVQSPRYKIIEKKQPVAFWCNPISGHNTLYWYLQNLGQGPELLIRYENEEAVDDSQLPKDRFSAERLKGVDSTLKIQPAELGDSAVYLCASSLGSDRVDEQYFGPGTRLTVT.

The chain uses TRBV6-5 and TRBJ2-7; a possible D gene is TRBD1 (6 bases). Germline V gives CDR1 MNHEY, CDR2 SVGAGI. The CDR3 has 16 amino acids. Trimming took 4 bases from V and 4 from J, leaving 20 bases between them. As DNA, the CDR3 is TGTGCCAGCAGTTTCCGGGACAACTATCACCGATACGAGCAGTACTTC. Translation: CASSFRDNYHRYEQYF.

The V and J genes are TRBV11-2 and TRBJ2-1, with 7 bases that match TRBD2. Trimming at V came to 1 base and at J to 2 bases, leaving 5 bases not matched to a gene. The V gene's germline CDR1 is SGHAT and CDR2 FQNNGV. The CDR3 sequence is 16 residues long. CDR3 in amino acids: CASSLVLGRTYNEQFF. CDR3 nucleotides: TGTGCCAGCAGCTTAGTTCTCGGGAGGACCTACAATGAGCAGTTCTTC.

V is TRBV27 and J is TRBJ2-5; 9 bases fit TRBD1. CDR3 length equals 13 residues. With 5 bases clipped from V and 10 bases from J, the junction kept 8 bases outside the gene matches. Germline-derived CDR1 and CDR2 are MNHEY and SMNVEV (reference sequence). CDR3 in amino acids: CASSKPGQGGQYF. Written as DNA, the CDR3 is TGTGCCAGCAGTAAACCGGGACAGGGAGGCCAGTACTTC.

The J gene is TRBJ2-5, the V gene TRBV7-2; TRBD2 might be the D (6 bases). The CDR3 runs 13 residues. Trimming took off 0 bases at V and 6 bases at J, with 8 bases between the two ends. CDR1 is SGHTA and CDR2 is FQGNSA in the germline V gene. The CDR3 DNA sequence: TGTGCCAGCAGCTTAGCGGGAGGACAGACCCAGTACTTC. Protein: CASSLAGGQTQYF.

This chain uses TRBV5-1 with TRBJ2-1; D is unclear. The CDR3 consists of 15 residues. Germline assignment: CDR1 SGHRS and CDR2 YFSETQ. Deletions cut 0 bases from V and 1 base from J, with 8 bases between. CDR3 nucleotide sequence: TGCGCCAGCAGCTTGGAACTTAATTCCTACAATGAGCAGTTCTTC. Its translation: CASSLELNSYNEQFF.

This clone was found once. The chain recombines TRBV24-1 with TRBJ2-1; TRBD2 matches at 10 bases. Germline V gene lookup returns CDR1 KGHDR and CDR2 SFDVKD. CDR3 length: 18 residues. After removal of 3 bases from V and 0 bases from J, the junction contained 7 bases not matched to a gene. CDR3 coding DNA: TGTGCCACCAGTGATCAGCCGCTAGCGGGAGTCTCCTACAATGAGCAGTTCTTC. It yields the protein CATSDQPLAGVSYNEQFF.

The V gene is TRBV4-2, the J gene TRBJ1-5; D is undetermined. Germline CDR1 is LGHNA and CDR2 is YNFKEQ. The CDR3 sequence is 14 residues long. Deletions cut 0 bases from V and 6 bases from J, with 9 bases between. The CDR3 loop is CASSQEEVSQPQHF. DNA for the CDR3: TGTGCCAGCAGCCAAGAGGAGGTCTCTCAGCCCCAGCATTTT.

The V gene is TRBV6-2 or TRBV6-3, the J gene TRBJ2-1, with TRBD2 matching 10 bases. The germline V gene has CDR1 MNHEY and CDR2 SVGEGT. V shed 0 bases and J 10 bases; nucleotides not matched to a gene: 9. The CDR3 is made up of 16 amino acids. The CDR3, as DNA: TGTGCCAGCAGTTACTCCCAGCGGGAGGGCCGACGGGAGCAGTTCTTC. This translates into CASSYSQREGRREQFF.

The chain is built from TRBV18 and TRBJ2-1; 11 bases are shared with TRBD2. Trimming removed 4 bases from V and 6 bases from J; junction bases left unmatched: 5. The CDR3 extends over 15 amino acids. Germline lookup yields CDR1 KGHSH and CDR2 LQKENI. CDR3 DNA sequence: TGTGCCAGCTCACTTACTAGCGGGAGTGGCAATGAGCAGTTCTTC. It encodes CASSLTSGSGNEQFF.

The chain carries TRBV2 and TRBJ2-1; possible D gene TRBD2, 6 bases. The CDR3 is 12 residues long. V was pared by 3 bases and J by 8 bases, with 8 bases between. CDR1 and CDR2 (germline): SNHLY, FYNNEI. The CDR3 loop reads CASSELAHEQFF. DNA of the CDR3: TGTGCCAGCAGTGAGCTAGCGCATGAGCAGTTCTTC.

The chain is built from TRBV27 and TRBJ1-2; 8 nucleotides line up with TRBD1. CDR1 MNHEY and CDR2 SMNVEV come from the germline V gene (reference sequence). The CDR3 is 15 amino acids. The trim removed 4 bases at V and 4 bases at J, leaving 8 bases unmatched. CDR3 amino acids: CASSSWTGTAYGYTF. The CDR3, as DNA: TGTGCCAGCAGTTCCTGGACAGGGACGGCCTATGGCTACACCTTC.

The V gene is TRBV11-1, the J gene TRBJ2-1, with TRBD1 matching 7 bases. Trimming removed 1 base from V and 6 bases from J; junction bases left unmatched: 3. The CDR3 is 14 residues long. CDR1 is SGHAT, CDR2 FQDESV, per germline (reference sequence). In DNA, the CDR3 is TGTGCCAGCAGCTTAGGACAGGGTGGCAATGAGCAGTTCTTC. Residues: CASSLGQGGNEQFF. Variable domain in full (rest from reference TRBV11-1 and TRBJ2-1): EAEVAQSPRYKITEKSQAVAFWCDPISGHATLYWYRQILGQGPELLVQFQDESVVDDSQLPKDRFSAERLKGVDSTLKIQPAELGDSAMYLCASSLGQGGNEQFFGPGTRLTVL.

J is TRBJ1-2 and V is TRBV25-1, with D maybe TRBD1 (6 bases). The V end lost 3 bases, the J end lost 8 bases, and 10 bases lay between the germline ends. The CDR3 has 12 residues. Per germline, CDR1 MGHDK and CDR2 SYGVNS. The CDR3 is CASSEGRGGYTF. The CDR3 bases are TGTGCCAGCAGTGAGGGCAGGGGCGGCTACACCTTC.

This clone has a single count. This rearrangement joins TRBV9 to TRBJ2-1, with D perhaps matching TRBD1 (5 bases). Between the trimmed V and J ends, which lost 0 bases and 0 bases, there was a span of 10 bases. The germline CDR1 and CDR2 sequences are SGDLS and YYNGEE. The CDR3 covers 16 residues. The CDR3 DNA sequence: TGTGCCAGCAGCGTAGGATCAGGGAACTCCTACAATGAGCAGTTCTTC. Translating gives CASSVGSGNSYNEQFF.

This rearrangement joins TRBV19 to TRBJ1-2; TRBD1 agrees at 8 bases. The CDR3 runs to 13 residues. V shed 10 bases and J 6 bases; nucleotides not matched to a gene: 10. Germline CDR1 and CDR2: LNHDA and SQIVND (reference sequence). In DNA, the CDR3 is TGTGCCACCGCGTTCAGGGGGCGTGATGGCTACACCTTC. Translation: CATAFRGRDGYTF.

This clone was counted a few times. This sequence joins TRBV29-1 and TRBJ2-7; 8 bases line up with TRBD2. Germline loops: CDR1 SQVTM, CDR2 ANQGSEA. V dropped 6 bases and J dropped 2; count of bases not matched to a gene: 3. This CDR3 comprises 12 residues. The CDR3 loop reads CSVSGGTYEQYF. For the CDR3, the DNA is TGCAGCGTGAGCGGGGGTACCTACGAGCAGTACTTC.

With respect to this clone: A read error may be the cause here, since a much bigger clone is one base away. This CDR3 reads CASSLGRTDGYTF. The CDR3 DNA sequence: TGTGCCAGCAGCTTAGGGAGAACGGATGGCTACACCTTC. The chain uses TRBV7-2 and TRBJ1-2, with D unclear. The CDR3 is 13 residues long. V was pared by 1 base and J by 6 bases, with 9 bases between. The V gene's germline CDR1 is SGHTA and CDR2 FQGNSA.

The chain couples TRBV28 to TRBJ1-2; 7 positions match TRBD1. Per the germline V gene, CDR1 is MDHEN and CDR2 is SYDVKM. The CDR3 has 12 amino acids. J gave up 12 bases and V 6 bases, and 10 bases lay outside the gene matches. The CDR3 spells CASREGGSENTF. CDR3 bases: TGTGCCAGCAGGGAAGGGGGCTCCGAAAACACCTTC.

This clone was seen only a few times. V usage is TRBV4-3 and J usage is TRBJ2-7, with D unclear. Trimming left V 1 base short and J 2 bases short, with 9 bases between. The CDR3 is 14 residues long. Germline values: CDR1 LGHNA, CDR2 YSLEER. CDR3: CASSQAGYTYEQYF. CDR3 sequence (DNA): TGCGCCAGCAGCCAAGCGGGTTACACCTACGAGCAGTACTTC.

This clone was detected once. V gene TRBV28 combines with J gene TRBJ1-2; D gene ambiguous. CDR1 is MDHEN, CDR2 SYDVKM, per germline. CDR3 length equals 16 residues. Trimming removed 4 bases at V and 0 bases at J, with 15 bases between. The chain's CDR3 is CASSSVDTIANYGYTF. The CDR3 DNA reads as TGTGCCAGCAGTTCGGTCGACACCATAGCTAACTATGGCTACACCTTC.

CDR3 in DNA: TGTGCCAGCAGTGAGGGTTCCCTCGGGACAGCCCAAAGGGGCAATCAGCCCCAGCATTTT. Encoded protein: CASSEGSLGTAQRGNQPQHF. The chain has TRBV6-1 and TRBJ1-5, with 7 nucleotides matching TRBD1. Trimming cost V 3 bases and J 2 bases; bases outside gene matches: 19. This CDR3 region has 20 residues. Per germline, CDR1 MNHNS and CDR2 SASEGT.

Here the CDR3 reads CASSPGASGMQFF. The DNA for the CDR3 is TGTGCCAGCAGCCCAGGGGCTAGCGGGATGCAGTTCTTC. The rearrangement uses TRBV5-6 and TRBJ2-1; TRBD2 matches 9 bases. The CDR3 runs to 13 residues. Germline CDR1 is SGHDT and CDR2 is YYEEEE. Trimming removed 4 bases from V and 12 bases from J; junction bases left unmatched: 8.

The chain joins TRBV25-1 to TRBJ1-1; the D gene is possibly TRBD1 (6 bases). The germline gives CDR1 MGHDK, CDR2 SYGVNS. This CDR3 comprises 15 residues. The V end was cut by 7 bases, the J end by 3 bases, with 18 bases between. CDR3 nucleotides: TGTGCCAGCACCCCGAGGGGCAGGGGAGACACTGAAGCTTTCTTT. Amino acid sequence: CASTPRGRGDTEAFF.